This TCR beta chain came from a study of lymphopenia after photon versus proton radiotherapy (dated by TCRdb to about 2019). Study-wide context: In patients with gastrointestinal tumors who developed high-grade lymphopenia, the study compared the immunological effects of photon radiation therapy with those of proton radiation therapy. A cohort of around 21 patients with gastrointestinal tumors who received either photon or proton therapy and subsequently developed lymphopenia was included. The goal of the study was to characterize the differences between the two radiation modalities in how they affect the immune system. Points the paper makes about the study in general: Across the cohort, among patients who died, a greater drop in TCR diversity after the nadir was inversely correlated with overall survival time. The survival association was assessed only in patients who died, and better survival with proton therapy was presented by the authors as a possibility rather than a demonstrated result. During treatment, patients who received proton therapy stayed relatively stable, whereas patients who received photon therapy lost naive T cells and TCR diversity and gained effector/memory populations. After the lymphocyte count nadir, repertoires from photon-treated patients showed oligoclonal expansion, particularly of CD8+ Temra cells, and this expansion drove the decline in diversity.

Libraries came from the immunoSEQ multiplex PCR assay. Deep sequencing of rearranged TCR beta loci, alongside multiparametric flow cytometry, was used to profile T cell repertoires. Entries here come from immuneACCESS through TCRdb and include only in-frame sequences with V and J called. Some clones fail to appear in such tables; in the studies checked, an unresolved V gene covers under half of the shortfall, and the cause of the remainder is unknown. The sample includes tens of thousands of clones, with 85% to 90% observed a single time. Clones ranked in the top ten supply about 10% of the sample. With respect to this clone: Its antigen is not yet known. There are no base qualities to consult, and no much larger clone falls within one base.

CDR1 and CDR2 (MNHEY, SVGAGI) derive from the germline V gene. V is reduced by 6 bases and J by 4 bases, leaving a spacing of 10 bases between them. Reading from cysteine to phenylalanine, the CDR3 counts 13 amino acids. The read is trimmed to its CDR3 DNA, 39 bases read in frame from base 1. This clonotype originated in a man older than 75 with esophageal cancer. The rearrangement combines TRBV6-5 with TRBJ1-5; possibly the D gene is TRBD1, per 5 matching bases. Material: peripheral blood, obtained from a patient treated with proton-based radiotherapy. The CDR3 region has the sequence CASSLDRNQPQHF. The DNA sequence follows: TGTGCCAGCAGCCTCGACAGAAATCAGCCCCAGCATTTT.